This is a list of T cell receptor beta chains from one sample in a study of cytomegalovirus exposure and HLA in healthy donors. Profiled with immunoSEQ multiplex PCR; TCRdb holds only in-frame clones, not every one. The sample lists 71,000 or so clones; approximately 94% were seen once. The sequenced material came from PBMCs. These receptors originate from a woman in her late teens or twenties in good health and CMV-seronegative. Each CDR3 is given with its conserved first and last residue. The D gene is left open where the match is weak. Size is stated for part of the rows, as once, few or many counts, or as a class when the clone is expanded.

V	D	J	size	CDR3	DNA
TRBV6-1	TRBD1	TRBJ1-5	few	CASSSTGQGGRPQHF	TGTGCCAGCAGTTCAACTGGACAGGGGGGGCGGCCCCAGCATTTT
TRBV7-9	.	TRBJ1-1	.	CASSRTVNTEAFF	TGTGCCAGCAGCCGTACGGTGAACACTGAAGCTTTCTTT
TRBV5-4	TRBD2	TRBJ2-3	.	CASSLDGTSGHSPDTQYF	TGTGCCAGCAGCTTGGATGGGACTAGCGGACACAGCCCAGATACGCAGTATTTT
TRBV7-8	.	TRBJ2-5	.	CASSQDYRETQYF	TGTGCCAGCAGCCAAGACTACCGAGAGACCCAGTACTTC
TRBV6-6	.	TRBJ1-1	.	CASSYSRDTNTEAFF	TGTGCCAGCAGTTACTCACGGGACACGAACACTGAAGCTTTCTTT
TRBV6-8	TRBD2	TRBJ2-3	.	CASSYDAGLAGADTQYF	TGTGCCAGCAGTTACGACGCCGGACTAGCGGGAGCAGATACGCAGTATTTT
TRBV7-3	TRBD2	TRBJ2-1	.	CASSPRVAGGFEEQFF	TGTGCCAGCAGCCCAAGGGTAGCGGGTGGTTTCGAGGAGCAGTTCTTC
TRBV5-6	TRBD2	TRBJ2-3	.	CASSALAGGGTDTQYF	TGTGCCAGCAGCGCGTTAGCGGGGGGAGGCACAGATACGCAGTATTTT
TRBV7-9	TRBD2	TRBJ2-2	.	CASSSGEGRTGELFF	TGTGCCAGCAGCTCGGGGGAGGGCCGAACCGGGGAGCTGTTTTTT
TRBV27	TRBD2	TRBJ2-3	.	CASSFYQGGDTQYF	TGTGCCAGCAGTTTCTACCAGGGAGGGGATACGCAGTATTTT
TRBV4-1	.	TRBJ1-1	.	CASSQSWGGTEAFF	TGCGCCAGCAGCCAATCTTGGGGGGGAACTGAAGCTTTCTTT
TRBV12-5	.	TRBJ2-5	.	CASGLSLQETQYF	TGTGCTAGTGGTTTGTCGTTACAAGAGACCCAGTACTTC
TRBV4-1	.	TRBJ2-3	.	CASSLAVPTDTQYF	TGCGCCAGCAGCCTAGCGGTGCCCACAGATACGCAGTATTTT
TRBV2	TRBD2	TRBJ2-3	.	CARGASGGPTDTQYF	TGTGCCAGGGGGGCTAGCGGGGGCCCTACAGATACGCAGTATTTT
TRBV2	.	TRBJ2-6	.	CASSPGFGGANVLTF	TGTGCCAGCAGTCCAGGTTTTGGTGGGGCCAACGTCCTGACTTTC
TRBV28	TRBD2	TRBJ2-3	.	CASSRRDYQNTDTQYF	TGTGCCAGCAGCCGACGGGACTACCAAAACACAGATACGCAGTATTTT
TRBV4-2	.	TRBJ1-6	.	CASSSRGGDSPLHF	TGTGCCAGCAGCTCGAGAGGGGGGGATTCACCCCTCCACTTT
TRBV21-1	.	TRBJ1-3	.	CASSKEGGWNTIYF	TGTGCCAGCAGCAAAGAAGGAGGGTGGAACACCATATATTTT
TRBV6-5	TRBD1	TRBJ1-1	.	CASSSRGKNTEAFF	TGTGCCAGCAGTTCCAGGGGGAAGAACACTGAAGCTTTCTTT
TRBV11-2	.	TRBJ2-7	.	CASSPGLGSSYEQYF	TGTGCCAGCAGCCCTGGGTTGGGGAGCTCCTACGAGCAGTACTTC
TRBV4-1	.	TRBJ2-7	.	CASSQDRLKSSYEQYF	TGCGCCAGCAGCCAAGACCGACTTAAAAGCTCCTACGAGCAGTACTTC
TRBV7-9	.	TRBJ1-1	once	CASSLGSEDTEAFF	TGTGCCAGCAGCTTAGGGTCTGAGGACACTGAAGCTTTCTTT
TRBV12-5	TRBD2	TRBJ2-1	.	CASGLILAGGDYNEQFF	TGTGCTAGTGGTTTGATACTAGCGGGGGGGGACTACAATGAGCAGTTCTTC
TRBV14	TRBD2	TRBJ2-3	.	CASSQRPSGTSGRSDTQYF	TGTGCCAGCAGCCAACGCCCCTCCGGGACTAGCGGGAGATCAGATACGCAGTATTTT
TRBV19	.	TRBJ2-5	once	CASSAGDETQYF	TGTGCCAGTAGTGCGGGTGATGAGACCCAGTACTTC
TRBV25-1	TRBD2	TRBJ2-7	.	CASTLRGLAGGPYEQYF	TGTGCCAGCACTCTTCGGGGGTTGGCGGGAGGGCCTTACGAGCAGTACTTC
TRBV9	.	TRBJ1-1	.	CASSVGRANTEAFF	TGTGCCAGCAGCGTTGGCAGGGCGAACACTGAAGCTTTCTTT
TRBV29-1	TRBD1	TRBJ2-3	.	CSVELGTGANTQYF	TGCAGCGTAGAACTCGGGACAGGGGCAAATACGCAGTATTTT
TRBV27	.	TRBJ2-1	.	CASSNKRNEQFF	TGTGCCAGCAGTAACAAGAGGAATGAGCAGTTCTTC
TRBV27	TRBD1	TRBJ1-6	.	CASSPRTGKNSPLHF	TGTGCCAGCAGCCCCAGGACAGGGAAGAATTCACCCCTCCACTTT
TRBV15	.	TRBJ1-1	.	CATSRVGGLVTEAFF	TGTGCCACCAGCAGAGTCGGGGGGCTGGTCACTGAAGCTTTCTTT